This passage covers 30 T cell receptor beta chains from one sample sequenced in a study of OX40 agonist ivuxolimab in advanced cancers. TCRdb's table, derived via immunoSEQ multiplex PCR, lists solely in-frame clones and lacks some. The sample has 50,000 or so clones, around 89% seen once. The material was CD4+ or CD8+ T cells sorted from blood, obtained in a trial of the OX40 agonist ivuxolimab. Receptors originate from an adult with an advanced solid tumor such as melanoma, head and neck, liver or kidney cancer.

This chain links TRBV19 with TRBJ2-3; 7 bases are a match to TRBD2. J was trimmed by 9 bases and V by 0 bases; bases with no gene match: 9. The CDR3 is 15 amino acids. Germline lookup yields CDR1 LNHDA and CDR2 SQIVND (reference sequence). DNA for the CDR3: TGTGCCAGTAGTATAGACTTCCTCGACGGGGGGACGCAGTATTTT. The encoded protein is CASSIDFLDGGTQYF.

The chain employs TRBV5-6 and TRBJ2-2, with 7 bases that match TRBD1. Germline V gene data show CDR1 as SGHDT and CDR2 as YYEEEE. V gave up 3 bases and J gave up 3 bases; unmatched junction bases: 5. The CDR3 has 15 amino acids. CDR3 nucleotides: TGTGCCAGCAGCTACGACAGGGAAGACACCGGGGAGCTGTTTTTT. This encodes CASSYDREDTGELFF.

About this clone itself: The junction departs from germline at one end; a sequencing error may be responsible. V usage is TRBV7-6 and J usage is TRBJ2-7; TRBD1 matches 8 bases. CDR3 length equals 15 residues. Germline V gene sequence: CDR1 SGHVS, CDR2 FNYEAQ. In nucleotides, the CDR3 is TGTGCCAGCAGCCGCGCAGGGGGCGCCTCCCACGAGCAGTACTTC. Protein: CASSRAGGASHEQYF.

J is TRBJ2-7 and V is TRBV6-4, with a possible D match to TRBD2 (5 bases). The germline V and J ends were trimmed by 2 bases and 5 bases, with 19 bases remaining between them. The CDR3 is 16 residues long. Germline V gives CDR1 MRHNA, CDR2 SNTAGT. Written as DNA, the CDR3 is TGTGCCAGCAGTGACCACTACCGGGGAAGATCCGACGAGCAGTACTTC. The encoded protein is CASSDHYRGRSDEQYF.

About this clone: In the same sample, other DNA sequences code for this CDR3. The CDR3 is CASSYGTGYEQYF. Here the CDR3 DNA reads TGTGCCAGCAGTTACGGGACGGGCTACGAGCAGTACTTC. J is TRBJ2-7 and V is TRBV6-5, with D possibly being TRBD1 or TRBD2 (5 bases each). With 2 bases removed from V and 3 bases from J, the gap between germline ends came to 8 bases. The CDR3 is made up of 13 amino acids. CDR1 and CDR2 (germline): MNHEY, SVGAGI.

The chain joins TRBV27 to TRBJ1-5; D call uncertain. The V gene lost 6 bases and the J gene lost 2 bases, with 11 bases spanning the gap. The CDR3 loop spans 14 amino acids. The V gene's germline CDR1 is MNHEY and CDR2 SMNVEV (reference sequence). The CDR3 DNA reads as TGTGCCAGCAGGACGATTGATGGCAATCAGCCCCAGCATTTT. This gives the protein CASRTIDGNQPQHF.

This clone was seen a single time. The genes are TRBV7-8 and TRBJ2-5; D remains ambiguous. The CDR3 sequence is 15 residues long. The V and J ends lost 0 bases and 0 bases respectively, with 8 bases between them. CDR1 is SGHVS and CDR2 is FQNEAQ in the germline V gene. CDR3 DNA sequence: TGTGCCAGCAGCTTAGCGTTCGGGTACCAAGAGACCCAGTACTTC. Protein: CASSLAFGYQETQYF.

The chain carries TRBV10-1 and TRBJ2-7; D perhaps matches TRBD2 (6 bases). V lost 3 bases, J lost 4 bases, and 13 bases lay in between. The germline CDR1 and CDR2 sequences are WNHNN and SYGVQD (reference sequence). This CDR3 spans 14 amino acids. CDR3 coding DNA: TGCGCCAGCAGTGATGGGCGGAGCGGGTACGAGCAGTACTTC. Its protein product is CASSDGRSGYEQYF.

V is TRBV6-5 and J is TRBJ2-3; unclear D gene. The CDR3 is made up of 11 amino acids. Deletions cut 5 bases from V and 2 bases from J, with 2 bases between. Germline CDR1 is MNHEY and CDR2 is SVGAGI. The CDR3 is CASSITDTQYF. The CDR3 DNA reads TGTGCCAGCAGTATCACAGATACGCAGTATTTT.

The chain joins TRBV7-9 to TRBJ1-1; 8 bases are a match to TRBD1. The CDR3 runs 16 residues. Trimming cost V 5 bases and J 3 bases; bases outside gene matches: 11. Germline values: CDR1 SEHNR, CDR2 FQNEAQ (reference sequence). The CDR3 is CASSPRTGREYTEAFF. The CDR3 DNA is TGTGCCAGCAGCCCCAGGACAGGGAGGGAGTACACTGAAGCTTTCTTT.

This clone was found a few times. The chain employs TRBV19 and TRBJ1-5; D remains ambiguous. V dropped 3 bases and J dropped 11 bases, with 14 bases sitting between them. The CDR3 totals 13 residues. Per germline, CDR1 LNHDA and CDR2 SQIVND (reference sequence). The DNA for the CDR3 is TGTGCCAGTAGTATGGCAGCACGAACTGCCCAGCATTTT. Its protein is CASSMAARTAQHF.

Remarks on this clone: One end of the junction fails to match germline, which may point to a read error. CDR3 residues: CASSLGGRGQPLGF. CDR3 DNA: TGTGCCAGCAGTTTAGGGGGTCGGGGACAGCCCCTTGGTTTC. The chain links TRBV27 to TRBJ1-2, with 7 positions matching TRBD1. The V gene's germline CDR1 is MNHEY and CDR2 SMNVEV (reference sequence). The CDR3 loop spans 14 amino acids.

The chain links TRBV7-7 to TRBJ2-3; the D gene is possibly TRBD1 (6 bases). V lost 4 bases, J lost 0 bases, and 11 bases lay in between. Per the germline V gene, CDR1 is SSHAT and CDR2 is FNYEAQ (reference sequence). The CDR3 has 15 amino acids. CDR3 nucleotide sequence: TGTGCCAGCAGCTCAGGGGTCTCTAGCACAGATACGCAGTATTTT. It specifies CASSSGVSSTDTQYF.

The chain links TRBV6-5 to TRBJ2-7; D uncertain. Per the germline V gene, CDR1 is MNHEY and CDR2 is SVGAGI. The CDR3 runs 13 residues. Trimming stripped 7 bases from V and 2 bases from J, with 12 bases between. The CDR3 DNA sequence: TGTGCCAGCATGGACGGTGTGACCTACGAGCAGTACTTC. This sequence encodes CASMDGVTYEQYF.

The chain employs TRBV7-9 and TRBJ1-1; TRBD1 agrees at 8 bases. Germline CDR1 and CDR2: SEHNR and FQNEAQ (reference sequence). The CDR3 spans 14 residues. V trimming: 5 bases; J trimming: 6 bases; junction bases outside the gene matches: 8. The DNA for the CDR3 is TGTGCCAGCAGCCCCGACAGGGGAGCGGCTGAAGCTTTCTTT. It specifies CASSPDRGAAEAFF.

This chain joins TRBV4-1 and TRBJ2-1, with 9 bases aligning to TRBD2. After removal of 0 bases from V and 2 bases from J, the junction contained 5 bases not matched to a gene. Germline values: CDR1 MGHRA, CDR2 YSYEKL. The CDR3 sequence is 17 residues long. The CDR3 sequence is CASSQDSSGDAYNEQFF. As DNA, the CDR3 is TGCGCCAGCAGCCAAGATTCTAGCGGGGACGCCTACAATGAGCAGTTCTTC.

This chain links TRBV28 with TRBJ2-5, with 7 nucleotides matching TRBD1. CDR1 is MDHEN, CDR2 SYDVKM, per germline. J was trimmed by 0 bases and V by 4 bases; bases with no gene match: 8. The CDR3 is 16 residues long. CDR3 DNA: TGTGCCAGCAGTTACTACCTGGGACAGCACCAAGAGACCCAGTACTTC. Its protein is CASSYYLGQHQETQYF.

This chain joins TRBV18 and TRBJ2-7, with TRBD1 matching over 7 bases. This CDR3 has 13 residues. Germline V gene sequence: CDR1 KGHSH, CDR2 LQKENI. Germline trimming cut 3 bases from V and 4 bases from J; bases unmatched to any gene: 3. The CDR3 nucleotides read TGTGCCAGCTCACCGGACAGGAGGTACGAGCAGTACTTC. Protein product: CASSPDRRYEQYF.

CDR3 nucleotide sequence: TGTGCCATCACAGCGGGGACCACCGGGGAGCTGTTTTTT. Its protein is CAITAGTTGELFF. The chain uses TRBV7-9 and TRBJ2-2, with 7 nucleotides matching TRBD2. V lost 10 bases and J lost 4; bases outside the gene matches: 6. Per the germline V gene, CDR1 is SEHNR and CDR2 is FQNEAQ (reference sequence). The length of the CDR3 is 13 residues.

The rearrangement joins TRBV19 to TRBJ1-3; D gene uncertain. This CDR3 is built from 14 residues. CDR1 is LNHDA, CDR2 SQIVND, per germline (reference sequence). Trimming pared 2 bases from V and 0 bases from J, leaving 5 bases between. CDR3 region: CASSILNSGNTIYF. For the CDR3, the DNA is TGTGCCAGTAGTATACTGAACTCTGGAAACACCATATATTTT.

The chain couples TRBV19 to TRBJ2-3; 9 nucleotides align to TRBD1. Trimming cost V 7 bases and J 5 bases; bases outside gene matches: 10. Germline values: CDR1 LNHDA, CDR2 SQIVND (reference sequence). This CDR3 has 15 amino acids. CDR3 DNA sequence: TGTGCCAGTACCGCAATAGGACAGGGGCTAGATACGCAGTATTTT. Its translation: CASTAIGQGLDTQYF.

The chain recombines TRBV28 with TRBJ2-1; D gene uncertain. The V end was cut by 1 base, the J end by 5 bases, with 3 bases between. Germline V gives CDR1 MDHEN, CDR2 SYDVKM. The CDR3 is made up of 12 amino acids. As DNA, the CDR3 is TGTGCCAGCAGTTTATACAACAATGAGCAGTTCTTC. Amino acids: CASSLYNNEQFF.

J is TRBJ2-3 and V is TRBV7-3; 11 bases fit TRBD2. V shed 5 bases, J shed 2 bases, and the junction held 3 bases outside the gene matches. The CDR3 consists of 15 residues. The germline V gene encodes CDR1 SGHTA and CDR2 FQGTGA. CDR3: CASSPGLAATDTQYF. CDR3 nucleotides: TGTGCCAGCAGCCCGGGACTAGCGGCCACAGATACGCAGTATTTT. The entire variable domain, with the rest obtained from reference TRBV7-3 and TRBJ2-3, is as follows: GAGVSQTPSNKVTEKGKYVELRCDPISGHTALYWYRQSLGQGPEFLIYFQGTGAADDSGLPNDRFFAVRPEGSVSTLKIQRTERGDSAVYLCASSPGLAATDTQYFGPGTRLTVL.

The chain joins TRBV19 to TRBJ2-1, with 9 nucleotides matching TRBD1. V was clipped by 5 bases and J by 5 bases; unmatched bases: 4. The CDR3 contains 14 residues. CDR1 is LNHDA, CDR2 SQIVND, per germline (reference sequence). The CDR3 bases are TGTGCCAGTAGTGACGGGACAGGGAACAATGAGCAGTTCTTC. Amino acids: CASSDGTGNNEQFF.

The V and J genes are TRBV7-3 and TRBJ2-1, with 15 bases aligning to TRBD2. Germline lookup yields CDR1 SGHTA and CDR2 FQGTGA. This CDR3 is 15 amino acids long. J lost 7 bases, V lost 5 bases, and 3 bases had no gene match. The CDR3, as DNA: TGTGCCAGCAGCATTGGGACTAGCGGGAGGAATGAGCAGTTCTTC. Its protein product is CASSIGTSGRNEQFF. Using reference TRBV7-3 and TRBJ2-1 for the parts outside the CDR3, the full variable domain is GAGVSQTPSNKVTEKGKYVELRCDPISGHTALYWYRQSLGQGPEFLIYFQGTGAADDSGLPNDRFFAVRPEGSVSTLKIQRTERGDSAVYLCASSIGTSGRNEQFFGPGTRLTVL.

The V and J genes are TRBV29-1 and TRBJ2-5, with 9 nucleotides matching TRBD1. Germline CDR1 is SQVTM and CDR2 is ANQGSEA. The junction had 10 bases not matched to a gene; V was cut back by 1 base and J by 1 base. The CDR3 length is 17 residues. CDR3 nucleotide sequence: TGCAGCGTTGAAGGCGGTTTTACAGGGGGCGGCCAAGAGACCCAGTACTTC. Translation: CSVEGGFTGGGQETQYF.

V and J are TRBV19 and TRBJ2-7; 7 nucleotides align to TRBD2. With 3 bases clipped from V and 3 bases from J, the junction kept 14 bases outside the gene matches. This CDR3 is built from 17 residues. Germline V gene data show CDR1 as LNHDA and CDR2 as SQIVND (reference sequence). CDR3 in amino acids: CASSMAGEGVEIYEQYF. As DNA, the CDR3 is TGTGCCAGTAGTATGGCGGGAGAAGGAGTAGAAATCTACGAGCAGTACTTC.

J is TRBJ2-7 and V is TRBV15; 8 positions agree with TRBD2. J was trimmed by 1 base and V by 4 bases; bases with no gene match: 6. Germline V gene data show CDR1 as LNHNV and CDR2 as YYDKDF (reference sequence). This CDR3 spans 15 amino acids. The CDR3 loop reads CATSTIAGSSYEQYF. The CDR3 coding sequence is TGTGCCACCAGCACTATAGCGGGAAGTTCCTACGAGCAGTACTTC.

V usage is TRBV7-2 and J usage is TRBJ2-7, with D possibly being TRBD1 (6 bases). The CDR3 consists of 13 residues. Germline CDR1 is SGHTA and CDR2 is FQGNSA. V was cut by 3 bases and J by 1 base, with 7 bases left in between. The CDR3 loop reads CASSFGQSYEQYF. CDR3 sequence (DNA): TGTGCCAGCAGCTTCGGACAGTCCTACGAGCAGTACTTC.

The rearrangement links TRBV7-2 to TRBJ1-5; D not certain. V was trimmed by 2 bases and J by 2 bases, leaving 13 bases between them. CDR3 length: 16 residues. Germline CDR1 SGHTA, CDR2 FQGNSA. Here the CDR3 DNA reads TGTGCCAGCAGCTTATTGTGGGCCGGGGGCAATCAGCCCCAGCATTTT. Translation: CASSLLWAGGNQPQHF.